A selection of T cell receptor beta chains follows, all from one sample in a study of T-cell memory formation after mild COVID-19. TCRdb reanalysed the 5' RACE reads using MiXCR and keeps one entry per CDR3 protein. Here the sample spans about 210,000 distinct CDR3 sequences, about 27% being singletons. Specimen: PBMCs or a T cell subset sorted from them (not recorded which). The source of these receptors is an adult woman who had mild COVID-19 (a few samples of this study predate the infection). Cell type and time point are not known. CDR3s include the opening cysteine and the closing phenylalanine or tryptophan.

TRBV7-6,TRBJ2-7,CASSLVAGVSEQYF
TRBV20-1,TRBJ2-6,CSASLAGAGANVLTF
TRBV27,TRBJ1-1,CASSLSLYTEAFF
TRBV14,TRBJ2-3,CASSQGLRGRGTDTQYF
TRBV3-1,TRBJ1-1,CASSPVENTEAFF
TRBV4-2,TRBJ2-3,CASSQGQGGTDTQYF
TRBV7-6,TRBJ2-3,CASSLVAGGGDTQYF
TRBV15,TRBJ2-1,CATSRGLAGRDEQFF
TRBV6-1,TRBJ1-1,CASSGTPLNTEAFF
TRBV24-1,TRBJ1-2,CATSAGIDGYTF
TRBV6-2/TRBV6-3,TRBJ2-3,CASSPAGLLPTDTQYF
TRBV11-3,TRBJ2-6,CASSLDGNGANVLTF
TRBV9,TRBJ2-7,CASSVSGTVSYEQYF
TRBV18,TRBJ2-5,CASSPPSRETQYF
TRBV5-5,TRBJ2-5,CASSLVYLAIQETQYF
TRBV7-2,TRBJ2-2,CASSLSPGLATGELFF
TRBV3-1,TRBJ1-1,CASSQVGGMNTEAFF
TRBV27,TRBJ2-3,CASSLSDRAGDTQYF
TRBV5-5,TRBJ2-3,CASSWASTDTQYF
TRBV7-9,TRBJ2-7,CASSSELAGGREQYF
TRBV14,TRBJ2-7,CASSIWGFRHEQYF
TRBV7-2,TRBJ2-7,CASSLGAGYEQYF
TRBV12-3/TRBV12-4,TRBJ2-2,CASSPNSGRGTGELFF
TRBV4-1,TRBJ2-7,CASSQGDRVGEQYF
TRBV20-1,TRBJ1-5,CSARDHNSNQPQHF
TRBV28,TRBJ2-7,CASSFSIVPYEQYF
TRBV7-9,TRBJ2-1,CASSPHRGRAPGEQFF
TRBV12-5,TRBJ2-3,CASGLVPAPAGNTDTQYF
TRBV12-3/TRBV12-4,TRBJ1-4,CASRPGLRNEKLFF
TRBV29-1,TRBJ2-3,CSVGGHLGSTDTQYF
TRBV20-1,TRBJ2-7,CSVLNLKDINRGPYEQYF
TRBV15,TRBJ1-5,CATSSWSWLLYGQPQHF
TRBV10-3,TRBJ1-1,CAIAGGMGGLAFF
TRBV7-9,TRBJ1-4,CASSLAGSSEKLFF
TRBV2,TRBJ2-7,CASTPAEWEQYF
TRBV28,TRBJ2-6,CASSSSVTSGANVLTF
TRBV5-1,TRBJ2-7,CASSNGLATYEQYF
TRBV13,TRBJ2-5,CASTNNRGDQETQYF
TRBV20-1,TRBJ2-1,CSARRAGAITEQFF
TRBV12-3/TRBV12-4,TRBJ1-2,CASSWVGANYGYTF
TRBV6-5,TRBJ1-4,CASSSPVREKLFF
TRBV5-1,TRBJ2-7,CASSPGPGTGIRPYEQYF